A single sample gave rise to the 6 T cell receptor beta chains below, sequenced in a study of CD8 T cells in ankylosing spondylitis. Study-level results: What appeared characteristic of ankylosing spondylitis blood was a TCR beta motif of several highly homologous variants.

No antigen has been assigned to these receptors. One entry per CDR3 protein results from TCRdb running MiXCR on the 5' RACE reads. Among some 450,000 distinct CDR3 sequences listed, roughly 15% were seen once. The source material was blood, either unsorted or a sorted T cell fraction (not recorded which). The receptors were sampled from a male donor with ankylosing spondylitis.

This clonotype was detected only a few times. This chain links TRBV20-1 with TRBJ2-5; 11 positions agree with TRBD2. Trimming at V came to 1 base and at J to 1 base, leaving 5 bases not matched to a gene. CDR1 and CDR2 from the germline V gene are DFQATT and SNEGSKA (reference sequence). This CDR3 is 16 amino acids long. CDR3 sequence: CSARAGLAGGQETQYF. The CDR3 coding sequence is TGCAGTGCTAGAGCTGGGCTAGCGGGAGGCCAAGAGACCCAGTACTTC.

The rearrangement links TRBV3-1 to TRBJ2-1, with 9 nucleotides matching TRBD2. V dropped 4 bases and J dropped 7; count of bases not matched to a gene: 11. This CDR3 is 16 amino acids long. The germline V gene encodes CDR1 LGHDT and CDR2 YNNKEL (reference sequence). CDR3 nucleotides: TGTGCCAGCAGCCTTACGGGTCTAGCGGGGATGAATGAGCAGTTCTTC. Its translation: CASSLTGLAGMNEQFF.

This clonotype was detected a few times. CDR3 nucleotide sequence: TGTGCCAGCAGTTTTACCAGCGGCTACGAGCAGTACTTC. Translated, it gives CASSFTSGYEQYF. This chain joins TRBV27 and TRBJ2-7; maybe TRBD2 (5 bases). The CDR3 has 13 residues. Per the germline V gene, CDR1 is MNHEY and CDR2 is SMNVEV (reference sequence). Trimming took off 3 bases at V and 3 bases at J, with 9 bases between the two ends.

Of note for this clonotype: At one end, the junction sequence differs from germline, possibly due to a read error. The CDR3 coding sequence is TGCAGTGCAAGAGCTTACGAGCAGTACTTC. This gives the protein CSARAYEQYF. This chain connects TRBV20-1 to TRBJ2-7; the D is unclear. This CDR3 comprises 10 residues. Germline V gene lookup returns CDR1 DFQATT and CDR2 SNEGSKA (reference sequence).

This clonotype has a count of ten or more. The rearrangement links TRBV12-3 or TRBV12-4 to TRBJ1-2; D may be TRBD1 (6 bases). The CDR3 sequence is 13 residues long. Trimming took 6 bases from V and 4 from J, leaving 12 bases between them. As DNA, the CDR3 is TGTGCCAGCAGCAAAACAGGGCCCTATGGCTACACCTTC. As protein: CASSKTGPYGYTF.

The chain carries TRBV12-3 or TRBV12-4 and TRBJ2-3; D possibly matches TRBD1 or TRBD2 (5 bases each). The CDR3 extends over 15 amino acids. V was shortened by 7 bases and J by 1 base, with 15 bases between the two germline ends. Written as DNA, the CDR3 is TGTGCCAGCACCCTAGGGGAGCTCGGCACAGATACGCAGTATTTT. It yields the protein CASTLGELGTDTQYF.